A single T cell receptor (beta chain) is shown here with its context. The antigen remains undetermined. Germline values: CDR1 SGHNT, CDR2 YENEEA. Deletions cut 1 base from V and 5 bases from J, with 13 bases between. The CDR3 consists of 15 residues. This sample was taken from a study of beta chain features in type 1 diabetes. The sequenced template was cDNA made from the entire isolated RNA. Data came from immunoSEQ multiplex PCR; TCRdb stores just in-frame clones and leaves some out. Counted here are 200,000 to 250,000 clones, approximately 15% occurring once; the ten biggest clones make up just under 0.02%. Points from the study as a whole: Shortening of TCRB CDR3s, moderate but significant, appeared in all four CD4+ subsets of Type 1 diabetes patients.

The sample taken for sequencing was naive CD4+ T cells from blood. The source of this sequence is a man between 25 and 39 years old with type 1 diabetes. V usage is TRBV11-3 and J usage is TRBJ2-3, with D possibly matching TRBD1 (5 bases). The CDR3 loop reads CASSLGTYGVDTQYF. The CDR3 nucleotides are TGTGCCAGCAGCTTAGGGACATACGGCGTAGATACGCAGTATTTT. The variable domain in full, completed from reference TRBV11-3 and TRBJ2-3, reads EAGVVQSPRYKIIEKKQPVAFWCNPISGHNTLYWYLQNLGQGPELLIRYENEEAVDDSQLPKDRFSAERLKGVDSTLKIQPAELGDSAVYLCASSLGTYGVDTQYFGPGTRLTVL.